These T cell receptor beta chains were read from a single sample in a study of T cells after yellow fever vaccination. A single record per CDR3 protein comes from TCRdb applying MiXCR to the 5' RACE reads. Of tens of thousands of distinct CDR3 sequences listed, approximately 7.5% are singletons. The specimen comprised CD8+ T cells sorted from PBMCs, sampled on the day of the yellow fever booster vaccination. The receptors stem from a man in his thirties or forties who received the YFV17D yellow fever vaccine. Each CDR3 is given with its conserved first and last residue. D genes are given only for firm matches. Clone size appears in some rows only: once, few, many, or a class for an expanded clone.

cdr3_length | clone_size | j_call | d_call | v_call | cdr3_nt | cdr3_aa
19 | many | TRBJ2-3 | TRBD2 | TRBV20-1 | TGCAGTGCTAGAGATGTTCTTGCGGGAGGAAGCTTTAGCACAGATACGCAGTATTTT | CSARDVLAGGSFSTDTQYF
12 | . | TRBJ2-7 | . | TRBV27 | TGTGCCAGCGTGGGGTCGGTCCACGAGCAGTACTTC | CASVGSVHEQYF
13 | . | TRBJ2-7 | . | TRBV13 | TGTGCCAGCAGCGAGGGACTTTTGCCCGAGCAGTACTTC | CASSEGLLPEQYF
17 | few | TRBJ2-1 | TRBD2 | TRBV18 | TGTGCCAGCTCACCGCTCGAGATGGGACTAGCCAGCAATGAGCAGTTCTTC | CASSPLEMGLASNEQFF
14 | . | TRBJ1-4 | . | TRBV5-1 | TGCGCCAGCAGCGACGTAGGGGTTCAAGGAAAACTGTTTTTT | CASSDVGVQGKLFF
18 | few | TRBJ2-1 | TRBD2 | TRBV27 | TGTGCCAGCAGTTTCGGACTAGCGGGAGGTTACTCCTACAATGAGCAGTTCTTC | CASSFGLAGGYSYNEQFF
11 | . | TRBJ1-2 | . | TRBV4-1 | TGCGCCAGCAGCCAAGGAGGTGGCTACACCTTC | CASSQGGGYTF
14 | few | TRBJ2-7 | . | TRBV4-2 | TGTGCCAGCAGCCAAGGGGACTCTTCCTACGAGCAGTACTTC | CASSQGDSSYEQYF
15 | . | TRBJ2-7 | . | TRBV20-1 | TGCAGTGCTAGTGGGAGTACTAGGGACCTGGGCGAGCAGTACTTC | CSASGSTRDLGEQYF
15 | few | TRBJ2-3 | TRBD2 | TRBV7-2 | TGTGCCAGCTTCGAGGTGGCGGGAGCTCCAGATACGCAGTATTTT | CASFEVAGAPDTQYF
15 | . | TRBJ2-1 | . | TRBV2 | TGTGCCAGCATAGCAATTGAGAGCTCCTACAATGAGCAGTTCTTC | CASIAIESSYNEQFF
13 | . | TRBJ2-3 | TRBD2 | TRBV7-9 | TGTGCCAGCAGACGGGGGGTTTTTGATACGCAGTATTTT | CASRRGVFDTQYF
13 | few | TRBJ2-5 | TRBD1 | TRBV24-1 | TGTGCCACCAGTGAGTCGGACAGGGAGACCCAGTACTTC | CATSESDRETQYF
14 | . | TRBJ1-1 | . | TRBV7-9 | TGTGCCAGCAGCGCGGACAGTCTGAACACTGAAGCTTTCTTT | CASSADSLNTEAFF
14 | many | TRBJ2-1 | . | TRBV27 | TGTGCCAGTCGTCCCGGAACCTCCTACAATGAGCAGTTCTTC | CASRPGTSYNEQFF
15 | few | TRBJ2-3 | TRBD2 | TRBV2 | TGTGCCTCCTCCCCGCTGGCGGGAGGAGCAGATACGCAGTATTTT | CASSPLAGGADTQYF
16 | . | TRBJ2-5 | TRBD1 | TRBV29-1 | TGCAGCGCTGAATGGACCGGGACAGGGGATCAAGAGACCCAGTACTTC | CSAEWTGTGDQETQYF
15 | . | TRBJ2-1 | . | TRBV9 | TGTGCCAGCAGCCCCCCTCCAGGGGAAGGCAATGAGCAGTTCTTC | CASSPPPGEGNEQFF
13 | . | TRBJ1-2 | . | TRBV29-1 | TGCAGCGCCCGGGACACTCCTAACTATGGCTACACCTTC | CSARDTPNYGYTF
14 | many | TRBJ1-1 | TRBD1 | TRBV14 | TGTGCCAGCAGCCACGGGACAGGGTCGTCTGAAGCTTTCTTT | CASSHGTGSSEAFF